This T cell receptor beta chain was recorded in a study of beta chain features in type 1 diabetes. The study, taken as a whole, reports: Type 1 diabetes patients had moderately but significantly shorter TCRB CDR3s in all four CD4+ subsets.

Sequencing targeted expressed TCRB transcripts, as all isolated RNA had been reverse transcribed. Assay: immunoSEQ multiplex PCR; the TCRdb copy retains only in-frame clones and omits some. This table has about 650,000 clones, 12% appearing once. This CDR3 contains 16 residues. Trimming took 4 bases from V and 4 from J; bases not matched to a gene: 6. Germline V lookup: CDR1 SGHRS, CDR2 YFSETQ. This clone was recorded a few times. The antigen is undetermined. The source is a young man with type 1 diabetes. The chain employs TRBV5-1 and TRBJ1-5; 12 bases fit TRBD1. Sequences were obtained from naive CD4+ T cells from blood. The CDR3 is CASSAGTGGVNQPQHF. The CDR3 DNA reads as TGCGCCAGCAGCGCCGGGACAGGGGGCGTGAATCAGCCCCAGCATTTT.